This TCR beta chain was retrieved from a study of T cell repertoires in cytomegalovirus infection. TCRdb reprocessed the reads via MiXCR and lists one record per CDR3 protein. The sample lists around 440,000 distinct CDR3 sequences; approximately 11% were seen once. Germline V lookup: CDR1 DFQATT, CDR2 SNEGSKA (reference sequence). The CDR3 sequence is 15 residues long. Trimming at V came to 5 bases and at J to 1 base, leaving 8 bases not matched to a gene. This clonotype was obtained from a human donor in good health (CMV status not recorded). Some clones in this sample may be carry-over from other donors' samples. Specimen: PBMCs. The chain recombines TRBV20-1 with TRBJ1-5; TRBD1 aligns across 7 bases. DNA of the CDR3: TGCAGTGCTCGCGAGAGGGGGCCAAGCAATCAGCCCCAGCATTTT. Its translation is CSARERGPSNQPQHF.